These 32 T cell receptor beta chains originate from one sample sequenced in a study of blood T cell repertoires in COVID-19. Libraries were prepared by immunoSEQ multiplex PCR; TCRdb keeps only in-frame clonotypes and omits some of them. Of some 380,000 clones listed, 88% were seen once; the top ten hold 2% to 2.5%. Sequenced material: PBMCs or T cells enriched from blood (not recorded which). Receptors were obtained from a woman in her 40s with acute COVID-19.

Turning to this clone: The same CDR3 arises from other DNA sequences in this sample as well. The chain is built from TRBV4-2 and TRBJ1-1; D call uncertain. The CDR3 length is 13 residues. Germline lookup yields CDR1 LGHNA and CDR2 YNFKEQ. Trimming pared 0 bases from V and 1 base from J, leaving 3 bases between. The CDR3 sequence is CASSQDRNTEAFF. The CDR3 DNA reads TGTGCCAGCAGCCAAGATAGGAACACTGAAGCTTTCTTT.

The V call is TRBV7-9, the J call TRBJ1-1, with 11 bases fitting TRBD1. The length of the CDR3 is 17 residues. Germline V gene data show CDR1 as SEHNR and CDR2 as FQNEAQ (reference sequence). V was pared by 0 bases and J by 4 bases, with 7 bases of the junction left unmatched. This chain's CDR3 is CASSLAVPGQGGTEAFF. In DNA, the CDR3 is TGTGCCAGCAGCTTAGCAGTGCCGGGACAGGGGGGCACTGAAGCTTTCTTT. Full variable domain (rest looked up from reference TRBV7-9 and TRBJ1-1): DTGVSQNPRHKITKRGQNVTFRCDPISEHNRLYWYRQTLGQGPEFLTYFQNEAQLEKSRLLSDRFSAERPKGSFSTLEIQRTEQGDSAMYLCASSLAVPGQGGTEAFFGQGTRLTVV.

The chain carries TRBV5-5 and TRBJ2-3; D is possibly TRBD1 (5 bases). Trimming stripped 4 bases from V and 4 bases from J, with 19 bases between. The germline V gene encodes CDR1 SGHKS and CDR2 YYEKEE (reference sequence). This CDR3 spans 16 amino acids. The CDR3 DNA sequence: TGTGCCAGCAGCGGGCCCAAGGGGCCGACATCAGATACGCAGTATTTT. Protein product: CASSGPKGPTSDTQYF.

The rearrangement links TRBV3-1 (or the pseudogene TRBV3-2) to TRBJ2-7; TRBD2 agrees at 9 bases. V lost 0 bases and J lost 2; bases outside the gene matches: 5. The germline V gene has CDR1 LGHDT and CDR2 YNNKEL (reference sequence). The CDR3 is 16 residues long. The CDR3 DNA sequence: TGTGCCAGCAGCCAAGATTTGGCTAGCGGGACCTACGAGCAGTACTTC. Translation: CASSQDLASGTYEQYF.

This clone appeared a single time. V usage is TRBV5-1 and J usage is TRBJ2-7, with a possible D match to TRBD1 (6 bases). Trimming took 0 bases from V and 5 from J, leaving 12 bases between them. Germline-derived CDR1 and CDR2 are SGHRS and YFSETQ. This CDR3 has 14 residues. CDR3 region: CASSLAQGINEQYF. CDR3 coding DNA: TGCGCCAGCAGCTTGGCCCAGGGGATCAACGAGCAGTACTTC.

The CDR3 loop is CASSQSTLPFSGNTIYF. The CDR3 DNA reads TGCGCCAGCAGTCAATCCACTCTCCCCTTCTCTGGAAACACCATATATTTT. The genes are TRBV23-1 and TRBJ1-3; the D is unclear. TRBV23-1 belongs to the ORF category, with a function that is uncertain. The CDR3 covers 17 residues. Deletions cut 0 bases from V and 0 bases from J, with 12 bases between.

The rearrangement links TRBV11-2 to TRBJ1-6; possibly TRBD1 for D (6 bases). Germline V gene data show CDR1 as SGHAT and CDR2 as FQNNGV. The CDR3 covers 15 residues. With 1 base removed from V and 10 bases from J, the gap between germline ends came to 14 bases. The CDR3, as DNA: TGTGCCAGCAGCTTAGTCACGGCAGGGGACTCACCCCTCCACTTT. It specifies CASSLVTAGDSPLHF.

J is TRBJ1-2 and V is TRBV19; no reliable D call. Germline-derived CDR1 and CDR2 are LNHDA and SQIVND (reference sequence). The germline V and J ends were trimmed by 1 base and 10 bases, with 7 bases remaining between them. The CDR3 is 11 amino acids. Here the CDR3 DNA reads TGTGCCAGTAGTATAGGACGGGACTACACCTTC. It codes for CASSIGRDYTF.

The V and J genes are TRBV10-3 and TRBJ1-2; the match to TRBD1 covers 10 bases. Germline CDR1 and CDR2: ENHRY and SYGVKD. Trimming cost V 7 bases and J 7 bases; bases outside gene matches: 9. The CDR3 contains 14 residues. The CDR3 loop reads CAINPGQGISGYTF. The CDR3 region has the DNA TGTGCCATCAATCCGGGACAGGGGATCAGTGGCTACACCTTC.

CDR3 DNA sequence: TGTGCCAGCAGTGAATTCTTTTCGACTAGCGGGGGGTACAATGAGCAGTTCTTC. Protein sequence: CASSEFFSTSGGYNEQFF. The chain uses TRBV25-1 and TRBJ2-1; TRBD2 matches 13 bases. V was clipped by 1 base and J by 4 bases; unmatched bases: 7. Germline values: CDR1 MGHDK, CDR2 SYGVNS. The CDR3 has 18 amino acids.

This chain uses TRBV5-4 with TRBJ2-3, with 13 bases lining up with TRBD2. The CDR3 has 18 residues. V lost 0 bases to trimming and J lost 4 bases; unmatched junction nucleotides: 8. The germline gives CDR1 SGHNT, CDR2 YYREEE (reference sequence). The CDR3, as DNA: TGTGCCAGCAGCTTGGCCGTCGGGACTAGCGGGGTATCAGATACGCAGTATTTT. Its protein is CASSLAVGTSGVSDTQYF.

The chain employs TRBV5-6 and TRBJ1-2; TRBD1 agrees at 8 bases. Trimming cost V 4 bases and J 2 bases; bases outside gene matches: 10. The CDR3 has 16 residues. Looked up from germline, CDR1 is SGHDT and CDR2 is YYEEEE. The CDR3 nucleotides read TGTGCCAGCAGCCCCGGGACAGGCCAAGGGAACTATGGCTACACCTTC. It is translated as CASSPGTGQGNYGYTF.

The J gene is TRBJ1-6, the V gene TRBV18; a weak D match, TRBD1 (5 bases). The germline gives CDR1 KGHSH, CDR2 LQKENI. This CDR3 is built from 13 residues. The ends were cut back, 8 bases at V and 8 bases at J, with 13 bases in the middle. The DNA for the CDR3 is TGTGCCAGCGGGCGGGACGGAGATTCACCCCTCCACTTT. Translated, it gives CASGRDGDSPLHF.

The chain links TRBV3-1 (or the pseudogene TRBV3-2) to TRBJ1-1; the D is unclear. Trimming removed 4 bases from V and 1 base from J, with 7 bases in between. The CDR3 covers 13 residues. Per germline, CDR1 LGHDT and CDR2 YNNKEL (reference sequence). CDR3 sequence: CASSLGSNTEAFF. The CDR3 region has the DNA TGTGCCAGCAGCCTCGGTTCGAACACTGAAGCTTTCTTT.

This chain joins TRBV10-3 and TRBJ1-6, with 7 bases identical to TRBD1. The CDR3 runs 13 residues. V gave up 6 bases and J gave up 6 bases; unmatched junction bases: 2. Germline CDR1 and CDR2: ENHRY and SYGVKD. The CDR3 nucleotides read TGTGCCATCAGAGGGACAGCTAATTCACCCCTCCACTTT. Translated, it gives CAIRGTANSPLHF.

The chain recombines TRBV5-1 with TRBJ1-3; 7 bases map to TRBD1. The germline gives CDR1 SGHRS, CDR2 YFSETQ. J was trimmed by 0 bases and V by 4 bases; bases with no gene match: 10. The CDR3 totals 17 residues. In DNA, the CDR3 is TGCGCCAGCAGCCCAGGGACAGCTAAGTTCTCTGGAAACACCATATATTTT. This encodes CASSPGTAKFSGNTIYF.

The chain couples TRBV7-9 to TRBJ2-1; the D is unclear. This CDR3 comprises 13 residues. In germline, CDR1 is SEHNR, CDR2 FQNEAQ (reference sequence). Trimming took 0 bases from V and 5 from J, leaving 5 bases between them. CDR3 protein: CASSLASDNEQFF. Here the CDR3 DNA reads TGTGCCAGCAGCTTAGCGAGCGACAATGAGCAGTTCTTC.

The chain couples TRBV7-8 to TRBJ1-3; D uncertain. This CDR3 comprises 12 residues. Germline CDR1 and CDR2: SGHVS and FQNEAQ. Trimming left V 8 bases short and J 0 bases short, with 5 bases between. This CDR3 reads CASAASGNTIYF. The CDR3 coding sequence is TGTGCCAGCGCGGCCTCTGGAAACACCATATATTTT.

The sample holds one count of this clone. J is TRBJ1-6 and V is TRBV6-5; tentative D call: TRBD1 (5 bases). The CDR3 runs to 13 residues. Trimming removed 11 bases from V and 5 bases from J, with 13 bases in between. Germline CDR1 MNHEY, CDR2 SVGAGI. In DNA form, the CDR3 reads TGTGCCGGAGGGACGGGTAATAATTCACCCCTCCACTTT. Amino acid sequence: CAGGTGNNSPLHF.

The rearrangement links TRBV11-3 to TRBJ2-1; D uncertain. The germline V gene encodes CDR1 SGHNT and CDR2 YENEEA. The V end was cut by 4 bases, the J end by 9 bases, with 13 bases between. The CDR3 sequence is 13 residues long. The CDR3 coding sequence is TGTGCCAGCAGCTCTCTCAGAGGAGCTGAGCAGTTCTTC. Its translation: CASSSLRGAEQFF.

The V call is TRBV5-4, the J call TRBJ2-1, with 9 bases that match TRBD2. Germline V gives CDR1 SGHNT, CDR2 YYREEE (reference sequence). The J segment lost 14 bases and the V segment lost 3 bases, leaving 12 bases of the junction unmatched. There are 14 residues in the CDR3. CDR3 sequence (DNA): TGTGCCAGCAGCTATTCTGGCGGGGGGGCCCGGGAGTTCTTC. It specifies CASSYSGGGAREFF.

V usage is TRBV29-1 and J usage is TRBJ2-1; 10 nucleotides agree with TRBD2. The CDR3 runs to 12 residues. Germline trimming cut 2 bases from V and 9 bases from J; bases unmatched to any gene: 1. The germline CDR1 and CDR2 sequences are SQVTM and ANQGSEA. The CDR3 reads CSVELAGVEQFF. The CDR3 bases are TGCAGCGTTGAACTAGCGGGGGTTGAGCAGTTCTTC.

The chain links TRBV3-1 (or the pseudogene TRBV3-2) to TRBJ1-1; perhaps TRBD1 as D (5 bases). Germline V gene data show CDR1 as LGHDT and CDR2 as YNNKEL (reference sequence). V lost 1 base to trimming and J lost 5 bases, with 14 bases between them. CDR3 length: 15 residues. CDR3 sequence reads: CASSQVPGRETEAFF. CDR3 DNA: TGTGCCAGCAGCCAAGTTCCAGGGAGGGAGACTGAAGCTTTCTTT.

The J gene is TRBJ2-5, the V gene TRBV18; D is unclear. The CDR3 covers 16 residues. Germline V gene sequence: CDR1 KGHSH, CDR2 LQKENI. Between the trimmed V and J ends, which lost 4 bases and 1 base, there was a span of 16 bases. CDR3 in amino acids: CASSRLGANIQETQYF. CDR3 nucleotide sequence: TGTGCCAGCTCACGGCTAGGCGCCAACATCCAAGAGACCCAGTACTTC.

V and J are TRBV2 and TRBJ1-2; tentative D call: TRBD1 (5 bases). The CDR3 spans 13 residues. Per the germline V gene, CDR1 is SNHLY and CDR2 is FYNNEI. Deletions cut 3 bases from V and 4 bases from J, with 9 bases between. The CDR3 here is CASSEIGAYGYTF. The CDR3 DNA reads TGTGCCAGCAGTGAGATAGGGGCCTATGGCTACACCTTC.

The gene calls are TRBV2 and TRBJ1-2, with D maybe TRBD1 (6 bases). V lost 7 bases and J lost 4, with 19 bases in between. Germline CDR1 reads SNHLY; CDR2 reads FYNNEI. CDR3 length: 15 amino acids. CDR3 DNA: TGTGCCAGCACTGACCAACAGGGTGGCTTCTATGGCTACACCTTC. Amino acid sequence: CASTDQQGGFYGYTF. Supplemented by reference TRBV2 and TRBJ1-2, the full variable domain reads EPEVTQTPSHQVTQMGQEVILRCVPISNHLYFYWYRQILGQKVEFLVSFYNNEISEKSEIFDDQFSVERPDGSNFTLKIRSTKLEDSAMYFCASTDQQGGFYGYTFGSGTRLTVV.

J is TRBJ1-1 and V is TRBV19; perhaps TRBD1 as D (5 bases). Germline V gives CDR1 LNHDA, CDR2 SQIVND (reference sequence). This CDR3 region has 13 residues. V was pared by 6 bases and J by 3 bases, with 11 bases between. The CDR3 region has the DNA TGTGCCAGTAGACCCGGGGGGGACACTGAAGCTTTCTTT. Protein: CASRPGGDTEAFF.

The V gene is TRBV27, the J gene TRBJ2-1; 12 bases map to TRBD2. With 5 bases clipped from V and 8 bases from J, the junction kept 10 bases outside the gene matches. Germline lookup yields CDR1 MNHEY and CDR2 SMNVEV (reference sequence). This CDR3 has 16 residues. The CDR3 sequence is CASSLTSGGLLDEQFF. CDR3 sequence (DNA): TGTGCCAGCAGTCTCACTAGCGGGGGGCTATTGGATGAGCAGTTCTTC.

V gene TRBV11-2 combines with J gene TRBJ2-5; 9 nucleotides align to TRBD2. Trimming removed 5 bases from V and 5 bases from J; junction bases left unmatched: 15. CDR1 is SGHAT and CDR2 is FQNNGV in the germline V gene. CDR3 length equals 17 residues. CDR3 protein: CASSPTVGRGGVETQYF. The CDR3 DNA sequence: TGTGCCAGCAGCCCAACGGTTGGGCGGGGGGGGGTGGAGACCCAGTACTTC.

The CDR3 reads CASSTLPRRDTYEQYF. The CDR3 region has the DNA TGTGCCAGTAGTACGCTACCACGCCGGGACACCTACGAGCAGTACTTC. J is TRBJ2-7 and V is TRBV19, with a weak D call TRBD1 (6 bases). The length of the CDR3 is 16 residues. The V end lost 4 bases, the J end lost 2 bases, and 18 bases lay between the germline ends. The germline V gene encodes CDR1 LNHDA and CDR2 SQIVND (reference sequence).

Of note for this clone: Other DNA sequences in the same sample also yield this CDR3. The V and J genes are TRBV5-1 and TRBJ2-1; D perhaps matches TRBD1 (6 bases). Looked up from germline, CDR1 is SGHRS and CDR2 is YFSETQ. This CDR3 has 15 residues. Trimming left V 1 base short and J 0 bases short, with 8 bases between. CDR3 bases: TGCGCCAGCAGCTTGCAGGGGAGCTCCTACAATGAGCAGTTCTTC. The encoded protein is CASSLQGSSYNEQFF.

The V and J genes are TRBV19 and TRBJ2-7; 7 bases map to TRBD1. Germline trimming cut 4 bases from V and 5 bases from J; bases unmatched to any gene: 8. The CDR3 consists of 14 residues. Germline V lookup: CDR1 LNHDA, CDR2 SQIVND (reference sequence). CDR3 sequence reads: CASSNRGPIDEQYF. The CDR3 bases are TGTGCCAGTAGTAACAGGGGTCCCATCGACGAGCAGTACTTC.